This T cell receptor beta chain was sequenced in a study of metastatic and nonmetastatic thyroid tumors. Patients underwent thyroid surgery, and none had received any treatment before it. MiXCR reprocessed the PCR reads for TCRdb. The sample records tens of thousands of clones, around 16% being singletons. The CDR3 spans 15 residues. V gave up 3 bases and J gave up 0 bases; unmatched junction bases: 5. CDR1 is MDHEN and CDR2 is SYDVKM in the germline V gene. Material: blood. J is TRBJ2-7 and V is TRBV28; 7 bases align to TRBD2. This TCR derives from a female donor with papillary thyroid cancer or a benign thyroid nodule (not recorded which). Some clones in this sample may be carry-over from other donors' samples. The CDR3 DNA reads as TGTGCCAGCAGTTTGACTAGCCCCCACTCCTACGAGCAGTACTTC. It codes for CASSLTSPHSYEQYF.